This TCR beta chain was recorded in a study of blood T cell repertoires in COVID-19. Study information: The United States, Italy and Spain supplied acute and convalescent COVID-19 samples.

Study processing details: Amplification from reference gene primers served as the basis for estimated nucleated cell counts. The protocol was immunoSEQ multiplex PCR, while the TCRdb copy is restricted to in-frame clones and leaves out a portion. From that table come the V and J calls and clone size; the DNA was used to work out D and trimming. The sample shows about 240,000 clones, 70% to 85% of them seen only once. The CDR3 has 17 residues. This clone is a singleton in its sample. J is TRBJ2-1 and V is TRBV21-1; TRBD2 is taken as the D call from the table, unchecked against the DNA. TRBV21-1 is marked as a pseudogene. This TCR derives from an elderly woman with acute or convalescent COVID-19. Sequenced material: peripheral blood. CDR3 in DNA: TGTGCCAGCAGCAAAGGGCCAGACGGCCGAGGCTTCTATGAGCAGTTCTTC. It is translated as CASSKGPDGRGFYEQFF.